The TCR beta chain described here comes from a study of T-cell memory formation after mild COVID-19. Across the whole study: TCR clusters showed largely donor specificity. The study's findings and limits: Among CD4+ contracting clones, most were CM and EM, and CD8+ ones EMRA. Day 15 to 85 contractors were CD4/CD8 balanced; later expanders leaned CD4+. Some clones that responded were present in memory (sampled pre-infection), which suggests cross-reactive memory joined.

The CDR3 extends over 13 amino acids. With 4 bases clipped from V and 5 bases from J, the junction kept 7 bases outside the gene matches. Per germline, CDR1 SQVTM and CDR2 ANQGSEA. A remark on this clonotype: Its antigen is unidentified.

TCRdb passed the 5' RACE reads through MiXCR, listing each CDR3 protein once. The sample has approximately 350,000 distinct CDR3 sequences; around 15% are singletons. Sample: PBMCs or a T cell subset sorted from them (not recorded which). The rearrangement uses TRBV29-1 and TRBJ2-5, with 7 nucleotides matching TRBD1. This clonotype was sampled from a man aged 18 to 29 who had mild COVID-19 (a few samples of this study predate the infection). Cell type and time point are not known. The DNA of the CDR3 is TGCAGCGTTGGACAGACAGGGCGGGAGACCCAGTACTTC. Amino acids: CSVGQTGRETQYF.